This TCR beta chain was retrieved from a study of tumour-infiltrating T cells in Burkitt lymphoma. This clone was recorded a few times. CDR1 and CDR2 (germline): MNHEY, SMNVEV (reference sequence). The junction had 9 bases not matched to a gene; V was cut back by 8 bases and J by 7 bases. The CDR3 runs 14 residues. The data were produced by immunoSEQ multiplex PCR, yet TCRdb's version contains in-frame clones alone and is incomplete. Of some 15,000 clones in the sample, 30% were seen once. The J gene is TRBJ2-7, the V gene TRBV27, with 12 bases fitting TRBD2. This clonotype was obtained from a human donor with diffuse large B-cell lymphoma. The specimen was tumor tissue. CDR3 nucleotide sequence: TGTGCCAGCGGCCTAGCGGGAGGGCCTTGGGAGCAGTACTTC. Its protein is CASGLAGGPWEQYF.